These T cell receptor beta chains were read from a single sample in a study of shared clonotypes between healthy human individuals. Produced via immunoSEQ multiplex PCR; TCRdb's table is partial and in-frame only. The sample consists of 2.3 million or so clones, approximately 95% of them appearing once. Sequenced sample: naive CD4+ T cells from PBMCs. These TCRs come from a man aged 18 to 30 in good health. Some clones in this sample may be carry-over from other donors' samples. CDR3s include the opening cysteine and the closing phenylalanine or tryptophan. D genes are given only for firm matches. Only some rows state a clone size, as once, few, many or a class for expanded clones.

. | TRBJ2-2 | TRBV9 | TRBD2 | TGTGCCAGCAGCGTTGGGGCGGGAGGGCCGGACACCGGGGAGCTGTTTTTT | CASSVGAGGPDTGELFF
once | TRBJ1-2 | TRBV28 | . | TGTGCCAGCAGTTTATCCCGGCAGGGTGATGGCTACACCTTC | CASSLSRQGDGYTF
. | TRBJ2-3 | TRBV5-1 | TRBD1 | TGCGCCAGCAGCACAACAGGGGCAGATACGCAGTATTTT | CASSTTGADTQYF
. | TRBJ2-5 | TRBV7-2 | . | TGTGCCAGCAGCGACGCCGGGGAGACCCAGTACTTC | CASSDAGETQYF
. | TRBJ1-5 | TRBV6-6 | TRBD1 | TGTGCCAGCAGTTACAAGGGACAGAGGGGCAATCAGCCCCAGCATTTT | CASSYKGQRGNQPQHF
. | TRBJ2-1 | TRBV7-8 | TRBD2 | TGTGCCAGCAGCACACGGGATCCGGGAGGTGAGCAGTTCTTC | CASSTRDPGGEQFF
. | TRBJ2-3 | TRBV5-1 | TRBD1 | TGCGCCAGCAGCATGGGACAGGGGTCGCGGATTACCACAGATACGCAGTATTTT | CASSMGQGSRITTDTQYF
. | TRBJ1-2 | TRBV5-6 | TRBD1 | TGTGCCAGCAGAAGGGACAGGATAACCTATGGCTACACCTTC | CASRRDRITYGYTF
. | TRBJ2-5 | TRBV28 | . | TGTGCCAGCAGAAGAGGACCGAGGGAGACCCAGTACTTC | CASRRGPRETQYF
. | TRBJ2-3 | TRBV7-9 | TRBD2 | TGTGCCAGCAGCCGCCTAGCGGGACTCACAGATACGCAGTATTTT | CASSRLAGLTDTQYF
. | TRBJ1-5 | TRBV28 | . | TGTGCCAGCAGTGACCAGTACTTCAATCAGCCCCAGCATTTT | CASSDQYFNQPQHF
. | TRBJ2-5 | TRBV5-1 | . | TGCGCCAGCAGCTACACATACCAAGAGACCCAGTACTTC | CASSYTYQETQYF
. | TRBJ2-2 | TRBV5-6 | TRBD2 | TGTGCCAGCAGCTTGGTCGGGACTAGCGGGATAACCGGGGAGCTGTTTTTT | CASSLVGTSGITGELFF
. | TRBJ2-2 | TRBV19 | . | TGTGCCAGTAGCCTCGGGACTTTGTTAACCGGGGAGCTGTTTTTT | CASSLGTLLTGELFF
. | TRBJ2-3 | TRBV15 | TRBD2 | TGTGCCACCAGCAGGGGGACTAGCGGCCGCACAGATACGCAGTATTTT | CATSRGTSGRTDTQYF
. | TRBJ2-3 | TRBV11-3 | . | TGTGCCAGCAGCTTGGGCAGGGGCGGAGATACGCAGTATTTT | CASSLGRGGDTQYF
. | TRBJ1-5 | TRBV19 | . | TGTGCCAGTAGTCTATTACAGGGTGGTCGGGATCAGCCCCAGCATTTT | CASSLLQGGRDQPQHF